This T cell receptor (beta chain) emerged from a study of blood T cell repertoires in COVID-19. Across the whole study: Specimens from acute and convalescent COVID-19 originated in the United States, Italy and Spain.

The CDR3 runs to 17 residues. CDR1 and CDR2 from the germline V gene are KGHSH and LQKENI. Trimming at V came to 6 bases and at J to 7 bases, leaving 13 bases not matched to a gene. Participants were placed into cohorts based on the clinical history they reported. Recovered participants had two consecutive negative NP/OP PCR tests, healthcare professional clearance, or symptom resolution. In the study's own analysis: Reference gene primer amplification yielded estimated nucleated cell counts. Sequencing used immunoSEQ multiplex PCR; TCRdb keeps in-frame clones, though not all of them. That table supplies the V and J calls and clone size; D and trimming were determined from the DNA. In the table there are approximately 300,000 clones, 87% of which are singletons.

The clonotype was recovered from a woman in her twenties or thirties who had recovered from COVID-19. The chain carries TRBV18 and TRBJ2-1, with 12 nucleotides matching TRBD1. Material: PBMCs or T cells enriched from blood (not recorded which). The CDR3 DNA reads TGTGCCAGCTCCGAAGCTCCCGGGACAGGGGGCCAGAATGAGCAGTTCTTC. It encodes CASSEAPGTGGQNEQFF.